The subject of this entry is one T cell receptor beta chain. Antigen specificity is unknown. The junction differs from germline at one of its ends, possibly a read error. Everyone who donated was a healthy bone marrow donor. The sample is drawn from a study of cytomegalovirus exposure and HLA in healthy donors. General study findings and limits: TCR beta V segments were, for the most part, productive about 87% or about 30% of the time in an earlier analysis. Clonal expansion was found to be greater in HLA-associated TCR beta chains than in equally common others in a later analysis. TCR beta sequences reportedly predicted most subjects' HLA-A and HLA-B alleles accurately.

This CDR3 has 11 residues. CDR1 is SQVTM and CDR2 is ANQGSEA in the germline V gene. In the PCR, 60 Vbeta and 13 Jbeta primers were used. Clones were sequenced by immunoSEQ multiplex PCR, and TCRdb holds only the in-frame ones, with some missing. The data hold over 150,000 clones, with 79% observed a single time. The clonotype was recovered from a man aged 40-49 years in good health and CMV-seronegative. The V call is TRBV29-1, the J call TRBJ2-4; D not resolved. Sample: PBMCs. CDR3 in amino acids: CSVQESNSQYF. CDR3 bases: TGCAGCGTTCAGGAATCGAACAGTCAGTACTTC.